The 2 T cell receptor beta chains below were found in one sample sequenced in a study of T cell responses to AZD1222 COVID-19 vaccine. Libraries were prepared by immunoSEQ multiplex PCR; TCRdb keeps only in-frame clonotypes and omits some of them. The sample contains under 150,000 clones, about nine tenths of which appear only once. The sequenced sample was peripheral blood, obtained on day 0 of AZD1222 vaccination. These receptors were collected from an adult in good health.

On this clone itself: The sample carries other DNA sequences with the same CDR3. The chain employs TRBV5-1 and TRBJ1-1, with D perhaps TRBD1 (5 bases). In germline, CDR1 is SGHRS, CDR2 YFSETQ. This CDR3 is 13 amino acids long. Trimming removed 2 bases from V and 3 bases from J, with 8 bases in between. CDR3 bases: TGCGCCAGCAGCTTCAAAGGGGACACTGAAGCTTTCTTT. It specifies CASSFKGDTEAFF.

V gene TRBV24-1 combines with J gene TRBJ2-1; perhaps TRBD2 as D (6 bases). The CDR3 is made up of 14 amino acids. Trimming cost V 8 bases and J 8 bases, with 18 bases left between them. CDR1 and CDR2 from the germline V gene are KGHDR and SFDVKD. The CDR3: CATIGQGGWDEQFF. CDR3 in DNA: TGTGCCACCATCGGGCAGGGAGGATGGGATGAGCAGTTCTTC.